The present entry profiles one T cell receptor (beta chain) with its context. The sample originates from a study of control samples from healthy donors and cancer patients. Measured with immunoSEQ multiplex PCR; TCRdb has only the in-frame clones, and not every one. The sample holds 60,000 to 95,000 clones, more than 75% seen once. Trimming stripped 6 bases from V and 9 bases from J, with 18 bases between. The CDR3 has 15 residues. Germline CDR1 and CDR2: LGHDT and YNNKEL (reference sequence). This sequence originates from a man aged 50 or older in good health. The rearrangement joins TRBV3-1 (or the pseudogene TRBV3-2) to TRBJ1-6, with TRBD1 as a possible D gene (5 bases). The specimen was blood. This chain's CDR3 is CASSPREGGTSPLHF. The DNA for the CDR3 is TGTGCCAGCAGTCCCAGGGAGGGCGGAACTTCACCCCTCCACTTT.